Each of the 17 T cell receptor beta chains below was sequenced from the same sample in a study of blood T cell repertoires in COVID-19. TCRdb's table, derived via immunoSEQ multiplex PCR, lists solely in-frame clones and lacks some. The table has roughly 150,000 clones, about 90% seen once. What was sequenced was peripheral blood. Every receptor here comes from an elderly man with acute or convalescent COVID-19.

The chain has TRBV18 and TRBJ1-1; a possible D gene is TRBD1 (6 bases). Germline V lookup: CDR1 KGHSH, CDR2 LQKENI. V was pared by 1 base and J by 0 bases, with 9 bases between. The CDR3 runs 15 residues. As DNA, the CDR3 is TGTGCCAGCTCACCACGGACAGAAATGAACACTGAAGCTTTCTTT. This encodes CASSPRTEMNTEAFF.

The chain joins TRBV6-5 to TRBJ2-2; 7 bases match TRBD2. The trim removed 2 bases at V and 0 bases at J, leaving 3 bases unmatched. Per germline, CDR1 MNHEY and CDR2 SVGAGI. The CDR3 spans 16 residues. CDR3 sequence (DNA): TGTGCCAGCAGTTACGGGCTAGCGGCGAACACCGGGGAGCTGTTTTTT. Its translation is CASSYGLAANTGELFF.

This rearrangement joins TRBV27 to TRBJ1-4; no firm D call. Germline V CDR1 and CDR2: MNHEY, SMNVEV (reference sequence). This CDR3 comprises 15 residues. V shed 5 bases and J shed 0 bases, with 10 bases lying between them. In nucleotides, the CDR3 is TGTGCCAGCAGTCTCGCACCGGCAACTAATGAAAAACTGTTTTTT. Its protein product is CASSLAPATNEKLFF.

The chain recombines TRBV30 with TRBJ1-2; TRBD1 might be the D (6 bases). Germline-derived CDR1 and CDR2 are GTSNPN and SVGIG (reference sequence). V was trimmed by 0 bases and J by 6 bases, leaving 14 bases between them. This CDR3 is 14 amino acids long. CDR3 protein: CAWSVQAGVHGYTF. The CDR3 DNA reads TGTGCCTGGAGTGTACAGGCAGGGGTTCATGGCTACACCTTC.

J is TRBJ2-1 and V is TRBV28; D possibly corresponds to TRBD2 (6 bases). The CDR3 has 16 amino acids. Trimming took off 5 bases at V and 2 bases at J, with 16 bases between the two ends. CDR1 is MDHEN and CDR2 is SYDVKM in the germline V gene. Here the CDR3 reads CASSTLRDLAYNEQFF. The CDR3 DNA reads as TGTGCCAGCAGTACCTTAAGGGACTTGGCCTACAATGAGCAGTTCTTC.

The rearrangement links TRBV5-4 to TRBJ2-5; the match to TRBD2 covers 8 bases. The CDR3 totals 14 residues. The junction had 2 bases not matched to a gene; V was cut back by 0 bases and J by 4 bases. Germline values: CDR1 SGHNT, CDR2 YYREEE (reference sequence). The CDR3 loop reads CASSLARGGETQYF. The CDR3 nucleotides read TGTGCCAGCAGCTTGGCCCGGGGGGGAGAGACCCAGTACTTC.

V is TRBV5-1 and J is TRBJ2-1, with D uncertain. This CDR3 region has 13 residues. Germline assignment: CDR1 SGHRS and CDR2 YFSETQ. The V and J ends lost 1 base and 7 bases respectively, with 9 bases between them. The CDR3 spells CASSLTTTNEQFF. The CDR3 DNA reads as TGCGCCAGCAGCTTGACAACTACTAATGAGCAGTTCTTC.

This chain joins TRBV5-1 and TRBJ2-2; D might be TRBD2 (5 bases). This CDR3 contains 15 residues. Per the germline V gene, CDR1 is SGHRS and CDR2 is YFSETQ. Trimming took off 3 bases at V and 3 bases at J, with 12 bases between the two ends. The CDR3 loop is CASSSGAGDTGELFF. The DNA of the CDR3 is TGCGCCAGCAGCTCCGGAGCCGGGGACACCGGGGAGCTGTTTTTT.

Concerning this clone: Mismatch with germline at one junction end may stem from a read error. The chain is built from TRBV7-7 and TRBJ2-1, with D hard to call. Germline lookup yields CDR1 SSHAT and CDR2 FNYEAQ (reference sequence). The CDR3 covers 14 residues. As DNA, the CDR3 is TGTGCTAGCAGCTTAGCCCTCACTCACAATGAGCAGTTCTTC. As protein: CASSLALTHNEQFF.

This CDR3 reads CASSLGAGGGDTQYF. The CDR3 coding sequence is TGTGCCAGCAGCCTAGGGGCGGGGGGTGGAGATACGCAGTATTTT. The genes are TRBV6-5 and TRBJ2-3; 8 bases are shared with TRBD2. Unmatched junction bases numbered 10, after V lost 6 bases and J lost 5 bases. Germline values: CDR1 MNHEY, CDR2 SVGAGI. The CDR3 spans 15 residues.

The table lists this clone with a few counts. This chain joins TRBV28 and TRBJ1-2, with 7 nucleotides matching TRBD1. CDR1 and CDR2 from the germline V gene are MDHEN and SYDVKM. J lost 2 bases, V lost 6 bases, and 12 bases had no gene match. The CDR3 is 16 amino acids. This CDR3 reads CASRPTGDVQNYGYTF. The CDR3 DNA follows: TGTGCCAGCAGACCAACAGGGGACGTACAGAACTATGGCTACACCTTC.

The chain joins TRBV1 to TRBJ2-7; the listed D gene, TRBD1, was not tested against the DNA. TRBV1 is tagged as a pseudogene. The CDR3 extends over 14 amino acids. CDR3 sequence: CTSSQEVAPYEQYF. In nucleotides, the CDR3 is TGCACCAGCAGCCAAGAGGTGGCCCCCTACGAGCAGTACTTC.

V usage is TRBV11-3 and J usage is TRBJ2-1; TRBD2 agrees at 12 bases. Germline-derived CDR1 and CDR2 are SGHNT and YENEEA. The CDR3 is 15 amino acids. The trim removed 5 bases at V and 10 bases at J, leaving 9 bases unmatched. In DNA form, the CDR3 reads TGTGCCAGCAGCGCGGGACTAGCGGGCCGGGGAGAGCAGTTCTTC. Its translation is CASSAGLAGRGEQFF.

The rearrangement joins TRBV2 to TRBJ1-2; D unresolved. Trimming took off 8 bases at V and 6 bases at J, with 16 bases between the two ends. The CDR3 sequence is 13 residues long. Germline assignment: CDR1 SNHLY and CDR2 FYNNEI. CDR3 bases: TGTGCCAGCCACCGGGTGAGTGTCGATGGCTACACCTTC. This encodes CASHRVSVDGYTF.

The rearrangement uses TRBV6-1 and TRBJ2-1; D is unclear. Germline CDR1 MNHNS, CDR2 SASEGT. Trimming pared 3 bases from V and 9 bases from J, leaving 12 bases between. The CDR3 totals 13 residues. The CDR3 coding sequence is TGTGCCAGCAGTGATGCCCGAGGCTTTGAGCAGTTCTTC. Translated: CASSDARGFEQFF.

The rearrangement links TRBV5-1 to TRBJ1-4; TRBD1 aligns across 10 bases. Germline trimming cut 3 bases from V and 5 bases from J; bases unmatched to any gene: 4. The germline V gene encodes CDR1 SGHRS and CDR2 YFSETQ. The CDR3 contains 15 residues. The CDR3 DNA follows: TGCGCCAGCAGCTCGGGACAGGGGCCCAATGAAAAACTGTTTTTT. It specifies CASSSGQGPNEKLFF.

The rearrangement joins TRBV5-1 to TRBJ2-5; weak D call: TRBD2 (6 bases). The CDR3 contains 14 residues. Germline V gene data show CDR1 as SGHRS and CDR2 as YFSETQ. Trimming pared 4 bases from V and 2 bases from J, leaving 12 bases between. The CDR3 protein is CASSVVGGQETQYF. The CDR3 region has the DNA TGCGCCAGCAGCGTAGTCGGGGGACAAGAGACCCAGTACTTC.